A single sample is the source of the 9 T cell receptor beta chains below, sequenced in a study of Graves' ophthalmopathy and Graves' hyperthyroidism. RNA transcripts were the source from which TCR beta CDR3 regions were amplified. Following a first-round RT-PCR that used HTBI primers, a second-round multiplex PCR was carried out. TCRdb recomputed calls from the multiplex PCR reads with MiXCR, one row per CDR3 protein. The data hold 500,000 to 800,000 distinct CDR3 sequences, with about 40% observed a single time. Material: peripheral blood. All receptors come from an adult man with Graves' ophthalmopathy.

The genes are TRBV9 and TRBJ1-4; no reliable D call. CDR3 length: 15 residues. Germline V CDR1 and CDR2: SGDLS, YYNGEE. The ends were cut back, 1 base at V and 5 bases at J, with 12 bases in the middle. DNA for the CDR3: TGTGCCAGCAGCGTACGGTCAGGACTAAATGAAAAACTGTTTTTT. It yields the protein CASSVRSGLNEKLFF.

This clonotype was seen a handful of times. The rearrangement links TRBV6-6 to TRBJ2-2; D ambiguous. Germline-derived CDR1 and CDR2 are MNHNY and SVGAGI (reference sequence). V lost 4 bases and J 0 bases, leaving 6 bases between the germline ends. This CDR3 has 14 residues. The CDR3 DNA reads TGTGCCAGCAGTTGGCAGTCGAACACCGGGGAGCTGTTTTTT. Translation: CASSWQSNTGELFF.

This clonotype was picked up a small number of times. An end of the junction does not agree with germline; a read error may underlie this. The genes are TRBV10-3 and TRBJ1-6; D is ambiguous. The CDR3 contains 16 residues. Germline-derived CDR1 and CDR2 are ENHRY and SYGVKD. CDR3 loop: CASSEIRVYGNSPLHF. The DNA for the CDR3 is TGTGCCAGCAGTGAAATTAGGGTTTACGGGAATTCACCCCTCCACTTT.

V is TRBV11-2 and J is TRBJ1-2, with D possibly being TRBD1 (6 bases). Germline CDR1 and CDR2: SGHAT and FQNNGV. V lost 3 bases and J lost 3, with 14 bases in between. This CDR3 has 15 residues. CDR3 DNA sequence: TGTGCCAGCAGCTTGGCTGGGGGCGCCGACTATGGCTACACCTTC. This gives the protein CASSLAGGADYGYTF. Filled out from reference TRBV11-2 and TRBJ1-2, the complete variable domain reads EAGVAQSPRYKIIEKRQSVAFWCNPISGHATLYWYQQILGQGPKLLIQFQNNGVVDDSQLPKDRFSAERLKGVDSTLKIQPAKLEDSAVYLCASSLAGGADYGYTFGSGTRLTVV.

In DNA, the CDR3 is TGTGCCAGCAGCCCAAGGCGGGGGACAGGGGCGGATGAGCAGTACTTC. Its protein product is CASSPRRGTGADEQYF. J is TRBJ2-7 and V is TRBV2, with 10 bases fitting TRBD1. Germline loops: CDR1 SNHLY, CDR2 FYNNEI. The CDR3 consists of 16 residues. V lost 6 bases and J lost 7; bases outside the gene matches: 15.

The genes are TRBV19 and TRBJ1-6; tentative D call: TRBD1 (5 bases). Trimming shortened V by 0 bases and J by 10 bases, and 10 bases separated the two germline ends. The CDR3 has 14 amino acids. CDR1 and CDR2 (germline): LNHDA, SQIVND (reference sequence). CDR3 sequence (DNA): TGTGCCAGTAGTATAGACGGGGGTGGATCACCCCTCCACTTT. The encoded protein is CASSIDGGGSPLHF.

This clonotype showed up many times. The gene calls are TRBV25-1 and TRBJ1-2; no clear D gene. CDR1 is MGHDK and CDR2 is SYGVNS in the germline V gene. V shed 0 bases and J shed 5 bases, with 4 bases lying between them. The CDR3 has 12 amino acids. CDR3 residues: CASSEYRYGYTF. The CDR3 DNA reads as TGTGCCAGCAGTGAATATAGGTATGGCTACACCTTC.

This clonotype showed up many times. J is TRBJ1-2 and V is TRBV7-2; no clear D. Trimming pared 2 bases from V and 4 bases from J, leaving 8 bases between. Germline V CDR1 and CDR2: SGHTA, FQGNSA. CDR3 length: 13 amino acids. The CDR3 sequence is CASSLRLAYGYTF. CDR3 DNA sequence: TGTGCCAGCAGCTTAAGATTGGCCTATGGCTACACCTTC.

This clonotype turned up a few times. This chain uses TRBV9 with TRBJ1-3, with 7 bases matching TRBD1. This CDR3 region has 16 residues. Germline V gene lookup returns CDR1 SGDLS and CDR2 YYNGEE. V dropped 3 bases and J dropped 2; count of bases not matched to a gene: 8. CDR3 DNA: TGTGCCAGCAGCGGCCGACAGGGTTGGGCTGGAAACACCATATATTTT. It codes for CASSGRQGWAGNTIYF.